The 24 T cell receptor beta chains in this list originate from one sample, sequenced in a study of blood T cell repertoires in COVID-19. Sequencing was performed with immunoSEQ multiplex PCR; in TCRdb, only in-frame clones are kept and a portion is missing. The data contain over 100,000 clones, approximately 86% of them singletons. Specimen: peripheral blood. The receptors were gathered from a woman between 65 and 79 years old with COVID-19, enrolled during active disease.

This chain uses TRBV7-8 with TRBJ2-3; perhaps TRBD2 as D (7 bases). The CDR3 is 14 amino acids. From germline, CDR1 is SGHVS and CDR2 FQNEAQ. Trimming stripped 4 bases from V and 5 bases from J, with 13 bases between. This chain's CDR3 is CASSYGGGRDTQYF. The CDR3 nucleotides are TGTGCCAGCAGCTATGGGGGGGGGCGAGATACGCAGTATTTT.

The J gene is TRBJ2-1, the V gene TRBV5-8, with D possibly matching TRBD1 (5 bases). Germline-derived CDR1 and CDR2 are SGHTS and YDEGEE. Trimming removed 0 bases from V and 10 bases from J, with 14 bases in between. This CDR3 region has 14 residues. The CDR3 DNA reads as TGTGCCAGCAGCTTGGTAGGGGATCAGGAAGAGCAGTTCTTC. It codes for CASSLVGDQEEQFF.

The genes are TRBV28 and TRBJ2-1; TRBD1 matches 10 bases. V shed 4 bases and J 15 bases; nucleotides not matched to a gene: 12. In germline, CDR1 is MDHEN, CDR2 SYDVKM. The length of the CDR3 is 14 residues. The CDR3 bases are TGTGCCAGCAGTTCCCATGGACAGGGGGTTTATCTGTTCTTC. Amino acids: CASSSHGQGVYLFF.

The CDR3 coding sequence is TGTGCCAGTAGTCTCCTCGGGGGGGGAGACTACGAGCAGTACTTC. Protein product: CASSLLGGGDYEQYF. The chain couples TRBV19 to TRBJ2-7; 8 nucleotides match TRBD2. The CDR3 contains 15 residues. Germline V lookup: CDR1 LNHDA, CDR2 SQIVND (reference sequence). The ends lost 5 bases at V and 3 bases at J; junction bases unmatched: 9.

The chain recombines TRBV4-1 with TRBJ1-6; 9 bases map to TRBD1. Germline V CDR1 and CDR2: MGHRA, YSYEKL. Trimming cost V 0 bases and J 6 bases; bases outside gene matches: 3. The CDR3 extends over 16 amino acids. The CDR3 nucleotides are TGCGCCAGCAGCCAAGATATGGACAGGGGTAATTCACCCCTCCACTTT. It codes for CASSQDMDRGNSPLHF.

The V gene is TRBV5-4, the J gene TRBJ2-2; 7 nucleotides agree with TRBD1. The trim removed 5 bases at V and 5 bases at J, leaving 6 bases unmatched. The CDR3 sequence is 14 residues long. The V gene's germline CDR1 is SGHNT and CDR2 YYREEE (reference sequence). This CDR3 reads CASRSQGLTGELFF. DNA of the CDR3: TGTGCCAGCAGATCACAGGGGTTAACCGGGGAGCTGTTTTTT.

The gene calls are TRBV6-5 and TRBJ1-6; no firm D call. The germline V and J ends were trimmed by 10 bases and 8 bases, with 18 bases remaining between them. Germline V gives CDR1 MNHEY, CDR2 SVGAGI. CDR3 length: 14 residues. The CDR3 is CATPSSLGDSPLHF. DNA of the CDR3: TGTGCCACCCCTAGCAGCCTAGGCGATTCACCCCTCCACTTT.

The CDR3 is CASSLRGTEAFF. In DNA form, the CDR3 reads TGTGCCAGCAGCTTAAGGGGCACTGAAGCTTTCTTT. The chain links TRBV13 to TRBJ1-1, with D maybe TRBD1 (5 bases). V was shortened by 2 bases and J by 4 bases, with 5 bases between the two germline ends. This CDR3 has 12 residues. The germline V gene has CDR1 PRHDT and CDR2 FYEKMQ (reference sequence).

This sequence joins TRBV18 and TRBJ2-7, with D possibly TRBD2 on 6 matching bases. The V gene lost 0 bases and the J gene lost 1 base, with 7 bases spanning the gap. In germline, CDR1 is KGHSH, CDR2 LQKENI. The CDR3 length is 14 residues. The CDR3 region is CASSPPRGSYEQYF. CDR3 DNA sequence: TGTGCCAGCTCACCACCGCGGGGATCCTACGAGCAGTACTTC.

This clone was seen only a few times. This chain uses TRBV5-6 with TRBJ1-2; a weak D match, TRBD1 (6 bases). Germline V gene sequence: CDR1 SGHDT, CDR2 YYEEEE. Trimming stripped 5 bases from V and 5 bases from J, with 16 bases between. This CDR3 is built from 14 residues. CDR3 in DNA: TGTGCCAGCAGTCGGCCAGGGGATTCGTATGGCTACACCTTC. This translates into CASSRPGDSYGYTF. Supplemented by reference TRBV5-6 and TRBJ1-2, the full variable domain reads DAGVTQSPTHLIKTRGQQVTLRCSPKSGHDTVSWYQQALGQGPQFIFQYYEEEERQRGNFPDRFSGHQFPNYSSELNVNALLLGDSALYLCASSRPGDSYGYTFGSGTRLTVV.

The V gene is TRBV30, the J gene TRBJ2-7; the D is unclear. This CDR3 comprises 13 residues. Trimming removed 0 bases from V and 2 bases from J, with 8 bases in between. Germline V gene sequence: CDR1 GTSNPN, CDR2 SVGIG (reference sequence). CDR3 DNA sequence: TGTGCCTGGAGTGTACGCGGAACCTACGAGCAGTACTTC. Its translation: CAWSVRGTYEQYF. The entire variable domain, with the rest obtained from reference TRBV30 and TRBJ2-7, is as follows: SQTIHQWPATLVQPVGSPLSLECTVEGTSNPNLYWYRQAAGRGLQLLFYSVGIGQISSEVPQNLSASRPQDRQFILSSKKLLLSDSGFYLCAWSVRGTYEQYFGPGTRLTVT.

This clone has only one observation. This chain connects TRBV11-2 to TRBJ1-2, with a weak D call TRBD1 (5 bases). This CDR3 comprises 13 residues. The germline gives CDR1 SGHAT, CDR2 FQNNGV. Trimming stripped 2 bases from V and 3 bases from J, with 7 bases between. The CDR3 spells CASSLPGHYGYTF. The CDR3 bases are TGTGCCAGCAGCTTACCAGGGCACTATGGCTACACCTTC.

The chain joins TRBV5-6 to TRBJ2-5; 9 bases fit TRBD1. CDR1 and CDR2 (germline): SGHDT, YYEEEE. V shed 4 bases, J shed 5 bases, and the junction held 6 bases outside the gene matches. CDR3 length: 14 amino acids. In DNA form, the CDR3 reads TGTGCCAGCAGCGGACGGACAGGGGTGGAGACCCAGTACTTC. Translated: CASSGRTGVETQYF.

This rearrangement joins TRBV5-1 to TRBJ1-2, with no clear D. Germline V lookup: CDR1 SGHRS, CDR2 YFSETQ. The CDR3 extends over 13 amino acids. With 4 bases removed from V and 0 bases from J, the gap between germline ends came to 7 bases. The CDR3 is CASSQGANYGYTF. In DNA form, the CDR3 reads TGCGCCAGCAGCCAAGGAGCTAACTATGGCTACACCTTC.

The chain uses TRBV6-5 and TRBJ2-1; D uncertain. CDR1 is MNHEY and CDR2 is SVGAGI in the germline V gene. V shed 7 bases and J shed 5 bases, with 15 bases lying between them. The CDR3 runs 14 residues. The CDR3, as DNA: TGTGCCAGCACGTCCTCAGGCCCCCACAATGAGCAGTTCTTC. Its translation is CASTSSGPHNEQFF.

V and J are TRBV13 and TRBJ1-3; tentatively, D is TRBD1 (6 bases). The V gene lost 5 bases and the J gene lost 2 bases, with 19 bases spanning the gap. The length of the CDR3 is 17 residues. The germline gives CDR1 PRHDT, CDR2 FYEKMQ (reference sequence). Written as DNA, the CDR3 is TGTGCCAGCAGCCCCCGTAGGCAGGGGCAGACTGGAAACACCATATATTTT. This codes for CASSPRRQGQTGNTIYF.

The chain joins TRBV6-5 to TRBJ2-5; D is perhaps TRBD1 (5 bases). V was cut by 7 bases and J by 4 bases, with 10 bases left in between. Germline V lookup: CDR1 MNHEY, CDR2 SVGAGI. CDR3 size: 12 residues. The CDR3 region is CASIYRSETQYF. CDR3 DNA: TGTGCCAGCATATACAGGTCAGAGACCCAGTACTTC.

This chain uses TRBV5-4 with TRBJ2-7, with D possibly matching TRBD1 (6 bases). There are 13 residues in the CDR3. From germline, CDR1 is SGHNT and CDR2 YYREEE (reference sequence). V was shortened by 2 bases and J by 5 bases, with 11 bases between the two germline ends. The CDR3 DNA reads as TGTGCCAGCAGCTTCCCCAGGGGCGACGAGCAGTACTTC. This encodes CASSFPRGDEQYF.

The gene calls are TRBV5-1 and TRBJ2-7; TRBD2 matches at 7 bases. Losses at the gene ends were 0 bases for V and 2 bases for J; bases not matched to a gene: 8. Germline CDR1 reads SGHRS; CDR2 reads YFSETQ. The CDR3 sequence is 16 residues long. The CDR3 DNA reads as TGCGCCAGCAGCTTGGCCGGGCTAGCGGAGGCCTACGAGCAGTACTTC. Its protein is CASSLAGLAEAYEQYF.

V gene TRBV3-1 (or the pseudogene TRBV3-2) combines with J gene TRBJ1-5, with D possibly being TRBD1 (5 bases). The CDR3 extends over 16 amino acids. The germline CDR1 and CDR2 sequences are LGHDT and YNNKEL (reference sequence). V dropped 0 bases and J dropped 1 base, with 10 bases sitting between them. This CDR3 reads CASSQDLSGSNQPQHF. In DNA form, the CDR3 reads TGTGCCAGCAGCCAAGATCTGTCAGGGAGCAATCAGCCCCAGCATTTT.

The J gene is TRBJ1-3, the V gene TRBV6-5; D remains ambiguous. The CDR3 covers 15 residues. CDR1 is MNHEY and CDR2 is SVGAGI in the germline V gene. The V and J ends lost 6 bases and 4 bases respectively, with 16 bases between them. The CDR3 DNA reads as TGTGCCAGCAGAGCCCGGCGGCCCGGGGGAAACACCATATATTTT. Amino acid sequence: CASRARRPGGNTIYF.

V and J are TRBV6-5 and TRBJ2-5; 10 bases fit TRBD2. V lost 6 bases and J lost 2; bases outside the gene matches: 6. The V gene's germline CDR1 is MNHEY and CDR2 SVGAGI. The CDR3 is 15 amino acids. The CDR3 nucleotides read TGTGCCAGCAGGGTAACTAGCGGGGCACAAGAGACCCAGTACTTC. Its translation is CASRVTSGAQETQYF.

This sequence joins TRBV7-6 and TRBJ1-3, with D maybe TRBD1 (5 bases). The CDR3 consists of 16 residues. Trimming took off 5 bases at V and 3 bases at J, with 17 bases between the two ends. Germline CDR1 is SGHVS and CDR2 is FNYEAQ. This chain's CDR3 is CASSLRVPSSGNTIYF. CDR3 DNA sequence: TGTGCCAGCAGCCTCAGGGTCCCTAGTAGTGGAAACACCATATATTTT.

This clone has only a few counts. For the CDR3, the DNA is TGTGCCAGCAGTGAAAGAGGATGGGAGACCCAGTACTTC. This translates into CASSERGWETQYF. The gene calls are TRBV2 and TRBJ2-5; D gene uncertain. The CDR3 has 13 amino acids. V was shortened by 2 bases and J by 5 bases, with 9 bases between the two germline ends. Germline lookup yields CDR1 SNHLY and CDR2 FYNNEI.